The clone carrying this T cell receptor (beta chain) was counted many times. The antigen remains undetermined. The authors prepared the TCRbeta library with unique molecular identifiers. TCRdb re-called the PCR reads with MiXCR, one entry per CDR3 protein. This sample has hundreds of thousands of distinct CDR3 sequences; under 15% occur once, and the top ten carry 2.2%. This record comes from a study of T-cell reconstitution after alpha-beta-depleted transplantation in children. Study-wide results and caveats: Recipient T cells and thymic progenitors that survived were the source of the high TCRbeta diversity seen at day 60 in some patients.

Trimming left V 4 bases short and J 4 bases short, with 14 bases between. CDR3 size: 15 residues. The germline CDR1 and CDR2 sequences are MGHDK and SYGVNS. The chain couples TRBV25-1 to TRBJ2-4, with D hard to call. This clonotype was obtained from a male patient aged 5 to 17 who had a stem cell transplant for acute myeloid leukemia, so the T cells may come from the graft donor. The specimen comprised PBMCs, mostly from graft donor cells, sampled 360 days after TCRalphabeta/CD19-depleted stem cell transplant. CDR3 sequence (DNA): TGTGCCAGCAGTGCCCGCAGTGCATTTAAAAACATTCAGTACTTC. This encodes CASSARSAFKNIQYF.